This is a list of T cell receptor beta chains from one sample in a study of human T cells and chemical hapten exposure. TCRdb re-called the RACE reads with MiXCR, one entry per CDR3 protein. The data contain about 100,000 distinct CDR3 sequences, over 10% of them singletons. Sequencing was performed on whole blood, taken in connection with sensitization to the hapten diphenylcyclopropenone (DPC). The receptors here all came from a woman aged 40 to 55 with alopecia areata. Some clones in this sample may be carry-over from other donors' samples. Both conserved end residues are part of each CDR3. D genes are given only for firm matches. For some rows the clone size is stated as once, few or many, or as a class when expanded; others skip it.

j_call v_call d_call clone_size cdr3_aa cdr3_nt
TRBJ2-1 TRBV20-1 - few CSARNSPYNEQFF TGCAGTGCTAGAAACTCCCCCTACAATGAGCAGTTCTTC
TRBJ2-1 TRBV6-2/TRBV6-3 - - CASRRDGSYNEQFF TGTGCCAGCAGGAGGGACGGCTCCTACAATGAGCAGTTCTTC
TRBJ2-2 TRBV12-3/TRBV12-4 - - CASTPRDGNTGELFF TGTGCCAGCACCCCCCGGGACGGGAACACCGGGGAGCTGTTTTTT
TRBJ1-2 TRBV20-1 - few CSASSGYTF TGCAGTGCTAGTTCAGGCTACACCTTC
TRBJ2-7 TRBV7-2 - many CASSLAAGANEQYF TGTGCCAGCAGCTTAGCAGCAGGAGCCAACGAGCAGTACTTC
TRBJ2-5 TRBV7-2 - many CASTRGSGQETQYF TGTGCCAGCACCCGGGGATCGGGCCAAGAGACCCAGTACTTC
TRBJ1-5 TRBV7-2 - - CASSRGAVPNQPQHF TGTGCCAGCAGCCGAGGGGCGGTTCCGAATCAGCCCCAGCATTTT
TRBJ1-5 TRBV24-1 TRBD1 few CATSDLQGERHGIANQPQHF TGTGCCACCAGTGATTTGCAGGGGGAAAGGCACGGAATTGCCAATCAGCCCCAGCATTTT
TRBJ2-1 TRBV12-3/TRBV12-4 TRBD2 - CATTSETSGYNEQFF TGTGCCACGACTTCGGAGACTAGCGGCTACAATGAGCAGTTCTTC
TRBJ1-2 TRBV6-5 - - CASRPTHSSYDGYTF TGTGCCAGCAGGCCAACCCATTCCTCCTATGATGGCTACACCTTC
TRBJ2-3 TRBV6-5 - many CASRLQGVSADTQYF TGTGCCAGCAGGCTGCAAGGAGTAAGCGCAGATACGCAGTATTTT
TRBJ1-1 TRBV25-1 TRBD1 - CASSGPRDSLNTEAFF TGTGCCAGCAGTGGTCCCCGGGACAGCCTAAACACTGAAGCTTTCTTT
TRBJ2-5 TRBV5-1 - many CASSPRPEGETQYF TGCGCCAGCAGCCCCCGGCCGGAGGGGGAGACCCAGTACTTC
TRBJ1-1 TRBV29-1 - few CSVEGGDGAFF TGCAGCGTTGAAGGGGGGGACGGAGCTTTCTTT
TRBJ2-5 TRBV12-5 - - CASGPRSATQYF TGTGCTAGTGGCCCCCGTTCGGCGACCCAGTACTTC
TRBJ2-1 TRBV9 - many CASSRGASYNEQFF TGTGCCAGCAGTAGGGGCGCGTCCTACAATGAGCAGTTCTTC